This T cell receptor (beta chain) was captured in a study of T cell responses to AZD1222 COVID-19 vaccine. As for this clone: Its antigen remains unidentified.

Study conclusions and caveats: Females outnumbered males among donors, who were mostly white British; clonal diversity was possibly underestimated.

TCRdb keeps only in-frame clones here, not all; method: immunoSEQ multiplex PCR. The repertoire holds 90,000 to 120,000 clones, with 87% as singletons. The receptor was isolated from an adult in good health. Sample: peripheral blood, taken on day 0 of AZD1222 vaccination.

Here the CDR3 DNA reads TGCGCCAGCAGCCCCCGACAAGAAAATGAGCAGTTCTTC. It is translated as CASSPRQENEQFF. The chain recombines TRBV4-3 with TRBJ2-1; D is ambiguous. CDR3 length equals 13 residues. Trimming removed 4 bases at V and 7 bases at J, with 11 bases between. Germline V gene lookup returns CDR1 LGHNA and CDR2 YSLEER.